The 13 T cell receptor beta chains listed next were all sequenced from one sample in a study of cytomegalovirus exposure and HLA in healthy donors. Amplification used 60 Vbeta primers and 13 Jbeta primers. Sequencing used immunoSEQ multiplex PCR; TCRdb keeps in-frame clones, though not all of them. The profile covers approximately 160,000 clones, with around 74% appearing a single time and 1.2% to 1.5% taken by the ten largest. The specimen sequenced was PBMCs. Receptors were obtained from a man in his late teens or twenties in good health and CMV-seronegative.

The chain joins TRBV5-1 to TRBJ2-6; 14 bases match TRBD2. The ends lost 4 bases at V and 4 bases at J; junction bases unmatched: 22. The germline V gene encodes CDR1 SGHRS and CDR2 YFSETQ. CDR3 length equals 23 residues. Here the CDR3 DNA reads TGCGCCAGCAGCGCGCCGGTGAAGGGGTTGACTAGCGGGAGGGTGTCCGGGGCCAACGTCCTGACTTTC. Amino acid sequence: CASSAPVKGLTSGRVSGANVLTF.

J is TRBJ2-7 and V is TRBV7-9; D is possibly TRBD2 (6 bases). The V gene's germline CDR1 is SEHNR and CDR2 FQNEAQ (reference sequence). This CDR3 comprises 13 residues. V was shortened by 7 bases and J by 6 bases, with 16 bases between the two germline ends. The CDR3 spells CASTPRGGSEQYF. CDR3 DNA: TGTGCCAGCACCCCGCGCGGAGGGTCCGAGCAGTACTTC.

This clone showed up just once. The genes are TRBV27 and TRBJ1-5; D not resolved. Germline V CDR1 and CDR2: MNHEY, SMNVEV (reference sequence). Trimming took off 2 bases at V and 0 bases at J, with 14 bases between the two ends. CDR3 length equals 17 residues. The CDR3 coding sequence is TGTGCCAGCAGTTTAAAGCCCCCGCGGGTTAGCAATCAGCCCCAGCATTTT. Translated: CASSLKPPRVSNQPQHF.

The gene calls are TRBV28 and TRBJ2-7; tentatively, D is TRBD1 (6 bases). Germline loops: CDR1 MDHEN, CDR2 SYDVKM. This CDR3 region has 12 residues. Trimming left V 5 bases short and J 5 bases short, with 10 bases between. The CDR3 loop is CASSQGRDEQYF. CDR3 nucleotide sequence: TGTGCCAGCAGTCAGGGGCGGGACGAGCAGTACTTC.

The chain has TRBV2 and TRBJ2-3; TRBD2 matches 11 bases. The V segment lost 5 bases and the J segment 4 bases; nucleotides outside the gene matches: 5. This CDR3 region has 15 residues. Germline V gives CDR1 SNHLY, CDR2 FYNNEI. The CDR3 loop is CASSFIAGGPDTQYF. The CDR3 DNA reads TGTGCCAGCAGTTTTATAGCGGGAGGGCCAGATACGCAGTATTTT.

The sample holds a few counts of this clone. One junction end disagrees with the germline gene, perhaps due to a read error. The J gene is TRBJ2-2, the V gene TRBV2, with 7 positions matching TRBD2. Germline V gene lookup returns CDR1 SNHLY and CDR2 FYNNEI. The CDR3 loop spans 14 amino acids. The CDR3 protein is CASNFGEGPRELFF. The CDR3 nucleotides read TGTGCCAGCAACTTCGGGGAGGGGCCGAGGGAGTTGTTTTTT.

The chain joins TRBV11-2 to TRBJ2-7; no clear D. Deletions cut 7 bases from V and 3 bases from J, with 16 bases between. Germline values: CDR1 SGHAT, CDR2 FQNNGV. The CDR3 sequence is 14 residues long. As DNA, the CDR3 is TGTGCCAGCACCCCCCGGCAGGTTGACTACGAGCAGTACTTC. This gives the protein CASTPRQVDYEQYF.

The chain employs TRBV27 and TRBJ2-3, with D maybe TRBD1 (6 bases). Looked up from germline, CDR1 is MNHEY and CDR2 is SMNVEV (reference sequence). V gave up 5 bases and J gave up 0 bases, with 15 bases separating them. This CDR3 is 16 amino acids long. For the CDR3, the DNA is TGTGCCAGCAGTCCCTTTATCAGGGGAAGCACAGATACGCAGTATTTT. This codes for CASSPFIRGSTDTQYF.

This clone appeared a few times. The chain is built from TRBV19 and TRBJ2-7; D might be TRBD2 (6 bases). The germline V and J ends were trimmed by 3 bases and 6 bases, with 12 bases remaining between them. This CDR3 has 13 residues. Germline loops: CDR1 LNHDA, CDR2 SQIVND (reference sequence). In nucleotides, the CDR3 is TGTGCCAGTAGTATTGCCTTGGGGGGCGAGCAGTACTTC. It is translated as CASSIALGGEQYF.

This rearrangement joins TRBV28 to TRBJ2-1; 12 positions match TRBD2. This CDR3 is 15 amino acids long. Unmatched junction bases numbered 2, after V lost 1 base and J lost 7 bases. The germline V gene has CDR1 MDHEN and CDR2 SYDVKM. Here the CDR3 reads CASSLSSGRGNEQFF. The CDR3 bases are TGTGCCAGCAGTTTATCTAGCGGGAGGGGTAATGAGCAGTTCTTC.

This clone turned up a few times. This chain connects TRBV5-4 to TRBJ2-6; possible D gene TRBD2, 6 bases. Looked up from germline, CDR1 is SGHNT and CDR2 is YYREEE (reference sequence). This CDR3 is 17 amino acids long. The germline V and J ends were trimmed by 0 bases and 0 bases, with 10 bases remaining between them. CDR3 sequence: CASSLVLANSGANVLTF. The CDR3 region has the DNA TGTGCCAGCAGCTTGGTGCTAGCGAACTCTGGGGCCAACGTCCTGACTTTC. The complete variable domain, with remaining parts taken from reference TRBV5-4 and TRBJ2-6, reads ETGVTQSPTHLIKTRGQQVTLRCSSQSGHNTVSWYQQALGQGPQFIFQYYREEENGRGNFPPRFSGLQFPNYSSELNVNALELDDSALYLCASSLVLANSGANVLTFGAGSRLTVL.

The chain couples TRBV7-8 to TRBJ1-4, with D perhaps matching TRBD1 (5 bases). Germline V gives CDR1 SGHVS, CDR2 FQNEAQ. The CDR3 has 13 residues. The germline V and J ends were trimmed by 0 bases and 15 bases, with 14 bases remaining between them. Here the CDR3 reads CASSLAPKTVVFF. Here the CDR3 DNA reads TGTGCCAGCAGCTTAGCCCCCAAGACAGTGGTGTTTTTT.

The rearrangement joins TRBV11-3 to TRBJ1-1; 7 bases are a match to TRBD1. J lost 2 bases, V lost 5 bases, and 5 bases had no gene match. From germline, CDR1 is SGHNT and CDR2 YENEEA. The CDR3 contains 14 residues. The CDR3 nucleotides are TGTGCCAGCAGCCGACAGGGCCCCAACACTGAAGCTTTCTTT. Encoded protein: CASSRQGPNTEAFF.